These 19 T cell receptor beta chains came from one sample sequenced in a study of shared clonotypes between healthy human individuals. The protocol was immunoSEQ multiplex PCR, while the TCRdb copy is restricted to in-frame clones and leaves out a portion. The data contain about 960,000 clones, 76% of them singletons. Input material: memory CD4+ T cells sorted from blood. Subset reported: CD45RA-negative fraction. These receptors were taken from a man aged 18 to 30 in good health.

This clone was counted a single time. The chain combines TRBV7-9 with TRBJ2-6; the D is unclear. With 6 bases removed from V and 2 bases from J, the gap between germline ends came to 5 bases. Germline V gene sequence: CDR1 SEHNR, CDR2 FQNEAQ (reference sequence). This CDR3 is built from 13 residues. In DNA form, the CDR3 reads TGTGCCAGCAGGGAGACTGGGGCCAACGTCCTGACTTTC. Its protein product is CASRETGANVLTF.

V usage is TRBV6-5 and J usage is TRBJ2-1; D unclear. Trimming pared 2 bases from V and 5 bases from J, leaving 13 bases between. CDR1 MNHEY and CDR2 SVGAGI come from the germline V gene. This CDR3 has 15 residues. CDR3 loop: CASSYLRANNNEQFF. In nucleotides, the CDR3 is TGTGCCAGCAGTTACCTCCGGGCCAACAACAATGAGCAGTTCTTC.

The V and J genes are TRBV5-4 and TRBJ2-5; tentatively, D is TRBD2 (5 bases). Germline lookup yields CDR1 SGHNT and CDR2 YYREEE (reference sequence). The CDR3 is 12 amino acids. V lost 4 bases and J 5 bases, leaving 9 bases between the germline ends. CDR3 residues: CASSGSTETQYF. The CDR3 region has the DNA TGTGCCAGCAGCGGGAGCACGGAGACCCAGTACTTC.

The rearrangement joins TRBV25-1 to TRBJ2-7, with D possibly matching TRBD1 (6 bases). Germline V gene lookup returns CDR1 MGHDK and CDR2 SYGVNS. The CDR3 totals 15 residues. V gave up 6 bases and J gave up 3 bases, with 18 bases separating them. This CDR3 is CASSLTGTHRYEQYF. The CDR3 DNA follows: TGTGCCAGCAGCCTCACCGGGACACACCGCTACGAGCAGTACTTC.

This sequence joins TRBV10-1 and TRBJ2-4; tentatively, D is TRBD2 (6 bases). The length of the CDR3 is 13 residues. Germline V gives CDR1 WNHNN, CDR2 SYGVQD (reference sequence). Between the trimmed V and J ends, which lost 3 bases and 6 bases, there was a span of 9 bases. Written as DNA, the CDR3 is TGCGCCAGCAGTGACCCCGGGGGAAACATTCAGTACTTC. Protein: CASSDPGGNIQYF.

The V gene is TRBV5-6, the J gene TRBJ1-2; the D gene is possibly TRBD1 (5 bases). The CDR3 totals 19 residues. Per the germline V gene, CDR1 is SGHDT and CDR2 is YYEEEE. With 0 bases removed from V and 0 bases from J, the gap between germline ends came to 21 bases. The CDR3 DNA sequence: TGTGCCAGCAGCTTGGAACGTGCTACCAGGGCTCATACTAACTATGGCTACACCTTC. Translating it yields CASSLERATRAHTNYGYTF. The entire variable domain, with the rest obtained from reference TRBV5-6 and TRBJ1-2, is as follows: DAGVTQSPTHLIKTRGQQVTLRCSPKSGHDTVSWYQQALGQGPQFIFQYYEEEERQRGNFPDRFSGHQFPNYSSELNVNALLLGDSALYLCASSLERATRAHTNYGYTFGSGTRLTVV.

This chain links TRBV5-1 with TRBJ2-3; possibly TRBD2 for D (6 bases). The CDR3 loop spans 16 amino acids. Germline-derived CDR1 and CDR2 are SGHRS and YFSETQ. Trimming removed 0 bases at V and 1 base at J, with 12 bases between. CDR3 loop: CASSLEFSSGTDTQYF. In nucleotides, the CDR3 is TGCGCCAGCAGCTTGGAGTTCTCTAGCGGCACAGATACGCAGTATTTT. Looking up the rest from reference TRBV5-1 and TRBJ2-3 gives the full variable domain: KAGVTQTPRYLIKTRGQQVTLSCSPISGHRSVSWYQQTPGQGLQFLFEYFSETQRNKGNFPGRFSGRQFSNSRSEMNVSTLELGDSALYLCASSLEFSSGTDTQYFGPGTRLTVL.

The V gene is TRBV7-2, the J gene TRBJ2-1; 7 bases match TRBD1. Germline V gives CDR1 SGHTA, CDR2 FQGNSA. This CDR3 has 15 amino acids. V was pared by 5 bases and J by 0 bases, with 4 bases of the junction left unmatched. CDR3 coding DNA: TGTGCCAGCAGCCAGGGACAGCTCTCCTACAATGAGCAGTTCTTC. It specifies CASSQGQLSYNEQFF.

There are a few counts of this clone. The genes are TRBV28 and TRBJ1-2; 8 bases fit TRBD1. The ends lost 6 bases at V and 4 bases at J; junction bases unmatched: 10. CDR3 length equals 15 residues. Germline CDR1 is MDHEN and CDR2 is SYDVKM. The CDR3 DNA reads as TGTGCCAGCAGCCCGAACAGGGGGAGTGCCTATGGCTACACCTTC. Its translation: CASSPNRGSAYGYTF.

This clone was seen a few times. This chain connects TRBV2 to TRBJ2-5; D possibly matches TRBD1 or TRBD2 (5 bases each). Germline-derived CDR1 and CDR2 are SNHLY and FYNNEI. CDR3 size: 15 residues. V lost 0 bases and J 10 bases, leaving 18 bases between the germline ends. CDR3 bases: TGTGCCAGCAGTGAAGCCGGGGTTCAGGGACCCGGCCAGTACTTC. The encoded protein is CASSEAGVQGPGQYF.

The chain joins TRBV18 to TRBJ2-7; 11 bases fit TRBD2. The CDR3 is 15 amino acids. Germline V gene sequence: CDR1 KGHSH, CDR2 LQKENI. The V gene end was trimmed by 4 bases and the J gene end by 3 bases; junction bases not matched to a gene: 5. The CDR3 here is CASSQTSGGRYEQYF. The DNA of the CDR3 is TGTGCCAGCTCACAAACTAGCGGGGGACGCTACGAGCAGTACTTC.

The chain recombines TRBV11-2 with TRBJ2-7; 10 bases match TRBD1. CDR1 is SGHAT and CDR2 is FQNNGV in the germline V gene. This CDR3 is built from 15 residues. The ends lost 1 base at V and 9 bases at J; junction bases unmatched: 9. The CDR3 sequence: CASSLGGQGVQGQYF. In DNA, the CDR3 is TGTGCCAGCAGCTTAGGCGGACAGGGGGTTCAGGGGCAGTACTTC.

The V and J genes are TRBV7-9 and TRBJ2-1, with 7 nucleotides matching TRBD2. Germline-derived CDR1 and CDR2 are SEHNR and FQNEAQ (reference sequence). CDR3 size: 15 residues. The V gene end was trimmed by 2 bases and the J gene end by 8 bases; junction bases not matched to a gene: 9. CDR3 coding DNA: TGTGCCAGCAGCTTATACGGACTAGGATCGGATGAGCAGTTCTTC. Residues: CASSLYGLGSDEQFF.

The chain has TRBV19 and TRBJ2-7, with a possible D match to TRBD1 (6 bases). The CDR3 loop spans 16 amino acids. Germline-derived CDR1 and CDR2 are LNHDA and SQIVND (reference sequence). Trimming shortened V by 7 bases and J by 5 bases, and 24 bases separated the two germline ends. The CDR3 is CASTQNHRVNFNEQYF. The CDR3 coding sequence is TGTGCCAGTACCCAGAACCACAGGGTCAACTTCAACGAGCAGTACTTC. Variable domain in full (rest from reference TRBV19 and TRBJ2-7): DGGITQSPKYLFRKEGQNVTLSCEQNLNHDAMYWYRQDPGQGLRLIYYSQIVNDFQKGDIAEGYSVSREKKESFPLTVTSAQKNPTAFYLCASTQNHRVNFNEQYFGPGTRLTVT.

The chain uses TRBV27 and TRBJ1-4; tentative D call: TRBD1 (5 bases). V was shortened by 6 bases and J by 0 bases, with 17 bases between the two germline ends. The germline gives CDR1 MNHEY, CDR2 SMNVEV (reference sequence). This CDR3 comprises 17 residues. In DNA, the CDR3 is TGTGCCAGCAGGGTTGGGGCAGGACGCACAACTAATGAAAAACTGTTTTTT. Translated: CASRVGAGRTTNEKLFF.

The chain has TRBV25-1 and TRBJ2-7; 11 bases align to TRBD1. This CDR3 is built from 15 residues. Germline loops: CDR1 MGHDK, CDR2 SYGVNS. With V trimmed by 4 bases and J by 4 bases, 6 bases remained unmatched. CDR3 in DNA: TGTGCCAGCAGTGCACCGGGACAGGGGGGTTACGAGCAGTACTTC. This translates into CASSAPGQGGYEQYF.

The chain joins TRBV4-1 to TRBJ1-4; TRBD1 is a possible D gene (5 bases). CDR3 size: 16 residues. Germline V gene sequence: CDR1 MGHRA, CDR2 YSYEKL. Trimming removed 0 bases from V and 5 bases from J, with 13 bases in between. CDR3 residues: CASSQDPDSANEKLFF. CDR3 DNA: TGCGCCAGCAGCCAAGATCCCGACAGTGCAAATGAAAAACTGTTTTTT.

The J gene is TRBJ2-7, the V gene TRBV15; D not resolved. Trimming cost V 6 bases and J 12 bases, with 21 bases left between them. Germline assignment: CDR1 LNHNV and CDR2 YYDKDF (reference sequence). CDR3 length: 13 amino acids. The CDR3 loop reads CATSLSVGRASYF. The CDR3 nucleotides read TGTGCCACCAGTCTCTCCGTCGGGCGAGCCTCGTACTTC.

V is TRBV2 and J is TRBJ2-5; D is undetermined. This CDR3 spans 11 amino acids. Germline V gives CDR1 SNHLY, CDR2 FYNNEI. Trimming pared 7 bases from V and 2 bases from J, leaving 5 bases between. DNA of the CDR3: TGTGCCAGCAAACAGCAAGAGACCCAGTACTTC. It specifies CASKQQETQYF.